This T cell receptor (beta chain) derives from a study of early T cells in non-severe SARS-CoV-2 infection (dated by TCRdb to about 2021). About the study as a whole: Because TCR sequencing was done on bulk RNA from unsorted whole blood, the alpha and beta chains could not be paired. Study-wide findings and limitations: Matching against VDJdb was skewed toward anti-spike CD8 responses, likely underestimated virus-specific expansions, and missed private and CD4 specificities.

V trim: 6 bases; J trim: 3 bases; unmatched bases: 7. The CDR3 runs 14 residues from the cysteine to the phenylalanine. Only the CDR3 part of the read is kept: 42 bases, read in frame from the first base. The germline V gene (reference sequence) gives CDR1 as DFQATT and CDR2 as SNEGSKA. The receptor library was made with 5' RACE. The data were produced on a NextSeq 500. Unique molecular identifiers were attached to individual cDNA molecules in the TCR library protocol so that sequencing error and PCR bias could be corrected. Both TCR alpha and beta chains were sequenced, and tight co-correlation was observed between alpha and beta sequence abundances in each sample. Concerning the study's data processing: Decombinator V4 was used to annotate the V gene, J gene and CDR3 of the TCR sequences. Expanded TCRs were defined as changing significantly between any two time points under a Poisson model with p below 0.0001. TCR abundances were normalised to the total number of TCRs sequenced per sample and expressed as counts per million. TRAV1-2 paired with TRAJ12, TRAJ20 or TRAJ33 defined MAIT TCRs, while TRAV10 paired with TRAJ18 defined iNKT TCRs. VDJdb, accessed on 1 November 2021, was searched for TCRs annotated for CMV, EBV and SARS-CoV-2, and TCRs annotated for more than one antigen were excluded. Using fastp at Q25 and MiXCR, TCRdb reprocessed the public reads and kept productive beta chains. Each CDR3 protein gets just one entry, which takes the most common genes and DNA from the rows behind it. These V and J calls derive from TCRdb rather than the authors' analysis. This sample holds about 63,000 distinct CDR3 sequences; 10% to 15% were observed only once. Clones ranked in the top ten supply 4% to 5% of the sample.

This clonotype has at least ten counts. No cognate antigen has been identified for it. No clone much larger than this one lies a single base away; base qualities are absent. The study was a case-control design nested within a healthcare worker cohort in London, UK, with weekly nasopharyngeal swab PCR tests and blood sampling. Healthcare workers were recruited between 23 and 31 March 2020, during the week of the UK lockdown, and were followed weekly for up to roughly 15 weeks. The receptor's source is an adult who was a healthcare worker with PCR-confirmed SARS-CoV-2 infection or an uninfected control (not recorded which). The material sequenced was whole blood. In this chain, TRBV20-1 is recombined with TRBJ2-1; the junction holds 8 bases that match TRBD2. In nucleotide form, the sequence is TGCAGTGCGCCCGGGGGGGCGGACTACAATGAGCAGTTCTTC. Translated, this gives CSAPGGADYNEQFF.